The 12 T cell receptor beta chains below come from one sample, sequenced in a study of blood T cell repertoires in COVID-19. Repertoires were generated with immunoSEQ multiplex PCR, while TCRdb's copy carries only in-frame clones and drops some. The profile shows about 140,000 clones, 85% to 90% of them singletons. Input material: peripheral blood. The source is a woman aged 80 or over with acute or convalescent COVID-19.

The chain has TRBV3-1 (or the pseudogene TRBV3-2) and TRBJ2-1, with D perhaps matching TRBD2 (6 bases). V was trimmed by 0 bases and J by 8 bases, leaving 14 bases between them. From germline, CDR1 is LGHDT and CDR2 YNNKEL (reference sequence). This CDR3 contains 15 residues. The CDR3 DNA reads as TGTGCCAGCAGCCAAGATTCGCTGGGCGGGGATGAGCAGTTCTTC. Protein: CASSQDSLGGDEQFF.

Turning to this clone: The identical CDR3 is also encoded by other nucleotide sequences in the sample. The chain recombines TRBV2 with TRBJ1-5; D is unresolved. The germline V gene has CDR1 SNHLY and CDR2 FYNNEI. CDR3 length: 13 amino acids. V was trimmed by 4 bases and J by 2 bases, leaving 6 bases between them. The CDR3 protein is CASSATGNQPQHF. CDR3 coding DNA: TGTGCCAGCAGTGCGACTGGCAATCAGCCCCAGCATTTT.

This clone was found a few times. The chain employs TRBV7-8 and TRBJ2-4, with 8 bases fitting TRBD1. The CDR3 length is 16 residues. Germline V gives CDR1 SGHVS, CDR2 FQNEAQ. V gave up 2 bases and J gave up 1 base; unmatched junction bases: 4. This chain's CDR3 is CASSLSGQGAKNIQYF. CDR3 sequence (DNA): TGTGCCAGCAGCTTATCCGGACAGGGTGCCAAAAACATTCAGTACTTC.

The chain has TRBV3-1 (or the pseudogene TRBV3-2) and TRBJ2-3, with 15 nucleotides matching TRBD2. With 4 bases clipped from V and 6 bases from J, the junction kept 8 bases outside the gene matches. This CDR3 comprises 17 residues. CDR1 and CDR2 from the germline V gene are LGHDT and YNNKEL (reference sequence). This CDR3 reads CASSLWTSGGAADTQYF. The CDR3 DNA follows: TGTGCCAGCAGCCTCTGGACTAGCGGGGGGGCAGCGGATACGCAGTATTTT.

CDR3 amino acids: CASSYTGGDQPQHF. CDR3 DNA: TGCGCCAGCAGCTATACAGGGGGGGACCAGCCCCAGCATTTT. The V and J genes are TRBV5-1 and TRBJ1-5; 8 nucleotides agree with TRBD1. V shed 3 bases, J shed 7 bases, and the junction held 6 bases outside the gene matches. Germline CDR1 reads SGHRS; CDR2 reads YFSETQ. The CDR3 runs to 14 residues.

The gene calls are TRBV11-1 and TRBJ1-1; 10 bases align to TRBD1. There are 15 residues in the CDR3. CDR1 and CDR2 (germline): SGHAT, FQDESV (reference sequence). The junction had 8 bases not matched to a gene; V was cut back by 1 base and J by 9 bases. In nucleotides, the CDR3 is TGTGCCAGCAGCTTAGGGGGACAGGGGACGATTCAAGCTTTCTTT. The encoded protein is CASSLGGQGTIQAFF.

The CDR3 DNA is TGTGCCACCAGTGCTCGGCGGGGGCAGGGGGCCATGGGTGAGCAGTTCTTC. Translation gives CATSARRGQGAMGEQFF. The gene calls are TRBV24-1 and TRBJ2-1, with TRBD1 as a possible D gene (8 bases). V lost 5 bases to trimming and J lost 9 bases, with 25 bases between them. The germline V gene has CDR1 KGHDR and CDR2 SFDVKD. This CDR3 region has 17 residues.

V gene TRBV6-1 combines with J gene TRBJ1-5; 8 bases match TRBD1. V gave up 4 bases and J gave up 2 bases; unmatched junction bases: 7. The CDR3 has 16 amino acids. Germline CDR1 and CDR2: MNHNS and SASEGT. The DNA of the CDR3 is TGTGCCAGCAGTGTAGACAGGGGCGTTGGCAATCAGCCCCAGCATTTT. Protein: CASSVDRGVGNQPQHF.

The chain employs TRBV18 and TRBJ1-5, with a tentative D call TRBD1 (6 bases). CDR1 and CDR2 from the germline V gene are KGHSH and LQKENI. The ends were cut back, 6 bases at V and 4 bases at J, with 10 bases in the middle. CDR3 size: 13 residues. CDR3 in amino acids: CASSAGANQPQHF. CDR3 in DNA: TGTGCCAGCTCGGCGGGGGCTAATCAGCCCCAGCATTTT.

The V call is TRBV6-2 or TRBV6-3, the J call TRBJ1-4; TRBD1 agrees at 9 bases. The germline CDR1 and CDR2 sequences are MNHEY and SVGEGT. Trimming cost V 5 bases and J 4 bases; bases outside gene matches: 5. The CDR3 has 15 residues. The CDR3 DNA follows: TGTGCCAGCAGTGGAACAGGGGGCTTTAATGAAAAACTGTTTTTT. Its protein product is CASSGTGGFNEKLFF.

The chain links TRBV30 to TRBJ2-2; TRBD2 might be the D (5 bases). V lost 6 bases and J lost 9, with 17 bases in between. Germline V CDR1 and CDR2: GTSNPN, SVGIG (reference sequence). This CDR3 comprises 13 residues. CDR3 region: CACSSPRGWELFF. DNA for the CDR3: TGTGCCTGTTCGTCCCCCCGGGGATGGGAGCTGTTTTTT.

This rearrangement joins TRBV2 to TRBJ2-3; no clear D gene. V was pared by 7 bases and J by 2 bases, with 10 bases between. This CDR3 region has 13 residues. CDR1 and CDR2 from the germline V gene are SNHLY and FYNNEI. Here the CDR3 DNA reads TGTGCCAGCATCTGGAGTTTCACAGATACGCAGTATTTT. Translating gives CASIWSFTDTQYF.